These 30 T cell receptor beta chains were sequenced from one sample in a study. TCRdb re-derived calls from the RT-PCR reads in MiXCR, one entry per CDR3 protein. The sample shows about 680,000 distinct CDR3 sequences, 13% to 15% of them seen only once. Sequencing input: memory CD4+ T cells from blood. The origin of the receptors is a female donor in good health, serving as a healthy control.

Only a few counts were recorded for this clonotype. The chain uses TRBV6-2 or TRBV6-3 and TRBJ2-5; TRBD2 might be the D (5 bases). Germline CDR1 is MNHEY and CDR2 is SVGEGT. This CDR3 region has 15 residues. Trimming shortened V by 5 bases and J by 4 bases, and 17 bases separated the two germline ends. The CDR3 bases are TGTGCCAGCAGTAAAGACGGAGGCTCGGGAGAGACCCAGTACTTC. Its protein product is CASSKDGGSGETQYF.

In its sample, this clonotype was seen many times. The chain links TRBV12-3 or TRBV12-4 to TRBJ2-7; 7 bases match TRBD2. The CDR3 is made up of 14 amino acids. V lost 8 bases and J lost 2; bases outside the gene matches: 9. The CDR3 here is CASGGGRSTYEQYF. The CDR3 coding sequence is TGTGCCAGCGGGGGGGGACGGAGCACCTACGAGCAGTACTTC.

This clonotype was found many times. V is TRBV20-1 and J is TRBJ2-3, with 12 bases that match TRBD2. V shed 3 bases and J 4 bases; nucleotides not matched to a gene: 2. This CDR3 has 14 amino acids. Germline loops: CDR1 DFQATT, CDR2 SNEGSKA (reference sequence). CDR3 protein: CSASLAGGPDTQYF. The CDR3 region has the DNA TGCAGTGCTAGTCTAGCGGGAGGGCCAGATACGCAGTATTTT.

The chain uses TRBV10-3 and TRBJ1-1; D remains unclear. The CDR3 spans 13 residues. Germline assignment: CDR1 ENHRY and CDR2 SYGVKD. The ends were cut back, 7 bases at V and 1 base at J, with 10 bases in the middle. CDR3 bases: TGTGCCATCAAGGGCAGCCCGAACACTGAAGCTTTCTTT. The encoded protein is CAIKGSPNTEAFF.

This clonotype showed up many times. J is TRBJ1-1 and V is TRBV7-2, with D unclear. The V gene's germline CDR1 is SGHTA and CDR2 FQGNSA. CDR3 length equals 12 residues. With 1 base removed from V and 10 bases from J, the gap between germline ends came to 10 bases. The CDR3 coding sequence is TGTGCCAGCAGCTTAGACCGCGGAGTAGCTTTCTTT. Protein: CASSLDRGVAFF.

The gene calls are TRBV20-1 and TRBJ2-1; D uncertain. The ends were cut back, 1 base at V and 0 bases at J, with 19 bases in the middle. Germline V lookup: CDR1 DFQATT, CDR2 SNEGSKA (reference sequence). This CDR3 spans 18 amino acids. The DNA for the CDR3 is TGCAGTGCTAGAGCACCCAGGTCCTCGAGGAGCTCCTACAATGAGCAGTTCTTC. As protein: CSARAPRSSRSSYNEQFF.

The chain couples TRBV28 to TRBJ2-2, with D maybe TRBD2 (5 bases). Per germline, CDR1 MDHEN and CDR2 SYDVKM. The CDR3 is 16 amino acids. V was cut by 2 bases and J by 4 bases, with 14 bases left in between. CDR3 region: CASSLRASSRTGELFF. Written as DNA, the CDR3 is TGTGCCAGCAGTTTACGGGCTAGCTCGCGCACCGGGGAGCTGTTTTTT.

This clonotype was observed a handful of times. The chain has TRBV20-1 and TRBJ2-7, with 13 bases aligning to TRBD2. Trimming at V came to 5 bases and at J to 6 bases, leaving 10 bases not matched to a gene. Germline CDR1 DFQATT, CDR2 SNEGSKA (reference sequence). CDR3 length: 15 amino acids. This chain's CDR3 is CSAGLAGAFYVEQYF. The CDR3 bases are TGCAGTGCTGGACTAGCGGGAGCCTTCTACGTCGAGCAGTACTTC.

In its sample, this clonotype was seen a few times. This chain uses TRBV6-5 with TRBJ2-1; tentatively, D is TRBD2 (5 bases). Germline V gene lookup returns CDR1 MNHEY and CDR2 SVGAGI. The CDR3 length is 16 residues. Trimming cost V 0 bases and J 2 bases, with 11 bases left between them. DNA of the CDR3: TGTGCCAGCAGTTACTCTGTTGCGGGCGCCTACAATGAGCAGTTCTTC. It yields the protein CASSYSVAGAYNEQFF.

This clonotype showed up many times. The genes are TRBV29-1 and TRBJ2-1; TRBD2 matches at 11 bases. Germline lookup yields CDR1 SQVTM and CDR2 ANQGSEA. V shed 5 bases, J shed 8 bases, and the junction held 5 bases outside the gene matches. The CDR3 extends over 13 amino acids. The CDR3 nucleotides read TGCAGCGTTCATCCGACTAGCGGGGATGAGCAGTTCTTC. Its protein product is CSVHPTSGDEQFF.

This chain links TRBV4-1 with TRBJ2-7; D may correspond to TRBD1 or TRBD2 (5 bases each). Germline CDR1 MGHRA, CDR2 YSYEKL. The CDR3 length is 13 residues. V lost 3 bases, J lost 12 bases, and 18 bases lay in between. The CDR3, as DNA: TGCGCCAGCAGCCACGAGGGGCAGGCATGGCCGTACTTC. Amino acid sequence: CASSHEGQAWPYF.

This clonotype occurred a few times. The chain employs TRBV5-6 and TRBJ2-2, with 8 bases matching TRBD1. Germline V gene sequence: CDR1 SGHDT, CDR2 YYEEEE. Trimming at V came to 4 bases and at J to 1 base, leaving 6 bases not matched to a gene. The CDR3 has 16 residues. The CDR3 region has the DNA TGTGCCAGCAGCACAACCGGGACAGGGAACACCGGGGAGCTGTTTTTT. Translation gives CASSTTGTGNTGELFF.

This clonotype came up a few times. The CDR3 protein is CASRKGGGQTDTQYF. In DNA, the CDR3 is TGTGCCAGCAGGAAGGGCGGGGGGCAGACAGATACGCAGTATTTT. The gene calls are TRBV7-2 and TRBJ2-3, with 8 positions matching TRBD2. Looked up from germline, CDR1 is SGHTA and CDR2 is FQGNSA. CDR3 length: 15 amino acids. With V trimmed by 6 bases and J by 3 bases, 8 bases remained unmatched.

This clonotype has only a few counts. The chain employs TRBV20-1 and TRBJ1-1, with TRBD1 matching 7 bases. Trimming cost V 6 bases and J 0 bases; bases outside gene matches: 13. CDR1 DFQATT and CDR2 SNEGSKA come from the germline V gene (reference sequence). CDR3 length equals 16 residues. The CDR3 nucleotides are TGCAGTGCGTCCAGGGGGGGGGGGAAAGTGAACACTGAAGCTTTCTTT. It is translated as CSASRGGGKVNTEAFF.

This clonotype was picked up a small number of times. J is TRBJ1-2 and V is TRBV7-2, with 7 bases that match TRBD1. Germline loops: CDR1 SGHTA, CDR2 FQGNSA. The CDR3 is made up of 14 amino acids. The ends lost 4 bases at V and 1 base at J; junction bases unmatched: 3. The CDR3 bases are TGTGCCAGCAGCTCGGGACAGTTTAACTATGGCTACACCTTC. Protein product: CASSSGQFNYGYTF.

This rearrangement joins TRBV10-3 to TRBJ2-3; 15 nucleotides match TRBD2. The V gene's germline CDR1 is ENHRY and CDR2 SYGVKD. This CDR3 has 17 residues. Trimming removed 6 bases from V and 5 bases from J; junction bases left unmatched: 9. In DNA form, the CDR3 reads TGTGCCATCAGCGATGACGGGACTAGCGGGGGGTTAGATACGCAGTATTTT. This translates into CAISDDGTSGGLDTQYF.

This clonotype was found a few times. The chain links TRBV7-2 to TRBJ2-2; the match to TRBD2 covers 9 bases. The CDR3 has 15 amino acids. Germline values: CDR1 SGHTA, CDR2 FQGNSA. After removal of 3 bases from V and 4 bases from J, the junction contained 3 bases not matched to a gene. DNA of the CDR3: TGTGCCAGCAGCTTTAGCGGGAGAGGCACCGGGGAGCTGTTTTTT. Amino acids: CASSFSGRGTGELFF. Full variable domain (remainder filled in from reference TRBV7-2 and TRBJ2-2): GAGVSQSPSNKVTEKGKDVELRCDPISGHTALYWYRQSLGQGLEFLIYFQGNSAPDKSGLPSDRFSAERTGGSVSTLTIQRTQQEDSAVYLCASSFSGRGTGELFFGEGSRLTVL.

The chain joins TRBV3-1 to TRBJ2-6; D may be TRBD1 (6 bases). The CDR3 consists of 17 residues. Germline V gene data show CDR1 as LGHDT and CDR2 as YNNKEL (reference sequence). Trimming cost V 4 bases and J 3 bases, with 16 bases left between them. CDR3 amino acids: CASSLPQGYLGANVLTF. The CDR3, as DNA: TGTGCCAGCAGCCTTCCTCAGGGGTACCTTGGGGCCAACGTCCTGACTTTC.

This clonotype has at least ten counts. The gene calls are TRBV20-1 and TRBJ2-3; weak D call: TRBD2 (5 bases). Germline CDR1 DFQATT, CDR2 SNEGSKA (reference sequence). The CDR3 is 13 residues long. V was cut by 2 bases and J by 3 bases, with 9 bases left in between. CDR3 sequence: CSARRVATDTQYF. Written as DNA, the CDR3 is TGCAGTGCTAGAAGGGTAGCGACAGATACGCAGTATTTT.

This clonotype occurred many times. The J gene is TRBJ2-5, the V gene TRBV6-2 or TRBV6-3, with D possibly matching TRBD2 (6 bases). Between the trimmed V and J ends, which lost 4 bases and 3 bases, there was a span of 21 bases. This CDR3 region has 17 residues. The germline CDR1 and CDR2 sequences are MNHEY and SVGEGT. The chain's CDR3 is CASSWSREGRTEETQYF. The CDR3 nucleotides are TGTGCCAGCAGTTGGTCTCGGGAAGGGAGGACCGAAGAGACCCAGTACTTC.

This clonotype was picked up a small number of times. The V call is TRBV4-2, the J call TRBJ2-7, with D perhaps assigned TRBD1 or TRBD2 (7 bases each). CDR1 is LGHNA and CDR2 is YNFKEQ in the germline V gene. There are 14 residues in the CDR3. Trimming removed 4 bases at V and 7 bases at J, with 17 bases between. CDR3 sequence reads: CASSRSQGREEQYF. CDR3 DNA: TGTGCCAGCAGCCGATCACAGGGGCGGGAGGAGCAGTACTTC.

The chain joins TRBV18 to TRBJ2-7; no clear D. The V gene lost 3 bases and the J gene lost 3 bases, with 12 bases spanning the gap. In germline, CDR1 is KGHSH, CDR2 LQKENI. The CDR3 totals 14 residues. CDR3: CASSPKQSIYEQYF. The CDR3 DNA is TGTGCCAGCTCACCGAAACAGTCGATCTACGAGCAGTACTTC.

This clonotype was seen a few times. The chain couples TRBV12-3 or TRBV12-4 to TRBJ2-5; D gene uncertain. CDR3 size: 14 residues. Trimming pared 4 bases from V and 5 bases from J, leaving 14 bases between. CDR3 protein: CASSWRDLGETQYF. The DNA for the CDR3 is TGTGCCAGCAGTTGGCGAGATCTCGGGGAGACCCAGTACTTC.

This clonotype has at least ten counts. The chain combines TRBV18 with TRBJ2-5; 8 bases align to TRBD2. V lost 6 bases, J lost 2 bases, and 5 bases stayed unmatched. The germline V gene encodes CDR1 KGHSH and CDR2 LQKENI. The CDR3 contains 14 residues. In DNA, the CDR3 is TGTGCCAGCTCGCGGGGACTAGATCAAGAGACCCAGTACTTC. Translation gives CASSRGLDQETQYF.

The chain carries TRBV6-2 or TRBV6-3 and TRBJ2-7; 13 bases map to TRBD2. From germline, CDR1 is MNHEY and CDR2 SVGEGT. Trimming at V came to 3 bases and at J to 2 bases, leaving 10 bases not matched to a gene. CDR3 length: 18 amino acids. For the CDR3, the DNA is TGTGCCAGCAGTTATTACGTGAGACTAGCGGGAGGCGCCTACGAGCAGTACTTC. Amino acids: CASSYYVRLAGGAYEQYF.

The rearrangement uses TRBV28 and TRBJ1-6; the D gene is possibly TRBD1 (6 bases). This CDR3 is built from 16 residues. Deletions cut 4 bases from V and 8 bases from J, with 18 bases between. Germline V gene data show CDR1 as MDHEN and CDR2 as SYDVKM. The CDR3: CASSSSFLGGDSPLHF. The CDR3 DNA reads TGTGCCAGCAGTTCATCTTTCTTGGGGGGCGATTCACCCCTCCACTTT.

V is TRBV5-1 and J is TRBJ1-4; D unclear. This CDR3 comprises 15 residues. CDR1 is SGHRS and CDR2 is YFSETQ in the germline V gene. Trimming took 0 bases from V and 3 from J, leaving 9 bases between them. The CDR3 DNA sequence: TGCGCCAGCAGCTTGGATGGAGCCTCTAATGAAAAACTGTTTTTT. Its translation is CASSLDGASNEKLFF.

This clonotype has ten or more counts. The chain is built from TRBV27 and TRBJ2-7; D is perhaps TRBD2 (6 bases). V was clipped by 6 bases and J by 1 base, with 13 bases between them. The CDR3 runs to 14 residues. From germline, CDR1 is MNHEY and CDR2 SMNVEV (reference sequence). The CDR3 loop is CASRGAGWSYEQYF. The DNA for the CDR3 is TGTGCCAGCAGAGGCGCGGGGTGGTCCTACGAGCAGTACTTC.

This clonotype was seen a few times. J is TRBJ2-2 and V is TRBV10-3, with D tentatively TRBD2 (5 bases). V was clipped by 10 bases and J by 5 bases, with 20 bases between them. The CDR3 totals 15 residues. CDR1 ENHRY and CDR2 SYGVKD come from the germline V gene. This chain's CDR3 is CATPSSRGGTGELFF. CDR3 bases: TGTGCCACCCCGTCTTCAAGAGGAGGAACCGGGGAGCTGTTTTTT.

This clonotype has just a few counts. This chain connects TRBV6-1 to TRBJ1-6; 11 bases are shared with TRBD1. Germline V gene lookup returns CDR1 MNHNS and CDR2 SASEGT. Trimming cost V 5 bases and J 6 bases; bases outside gene matches: 3. The CDR3 has 15 amino acids. The CDR3 nucleotides are TGTGCCAGCAGTAGGGACAGGGGGAGTAATTCACCCCTCCACTTT. Residues: CASSRDRGSNSPLHF.